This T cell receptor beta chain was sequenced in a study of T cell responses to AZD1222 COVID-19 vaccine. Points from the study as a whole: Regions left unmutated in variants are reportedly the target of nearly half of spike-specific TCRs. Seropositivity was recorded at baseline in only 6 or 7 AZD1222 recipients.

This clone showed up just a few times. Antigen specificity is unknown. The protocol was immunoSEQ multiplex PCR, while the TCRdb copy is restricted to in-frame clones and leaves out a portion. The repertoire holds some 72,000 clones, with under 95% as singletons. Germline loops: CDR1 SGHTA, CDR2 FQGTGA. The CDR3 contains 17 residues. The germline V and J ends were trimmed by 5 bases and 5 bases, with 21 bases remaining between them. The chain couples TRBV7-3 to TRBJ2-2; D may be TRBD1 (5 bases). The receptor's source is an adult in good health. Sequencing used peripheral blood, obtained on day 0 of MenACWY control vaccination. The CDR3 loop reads CASSAFPRGAITGELFF. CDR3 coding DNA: TGTGCCAGCAGCGCGTTCCCAAGGGGCGCAATTACCGGGGAGCTGTTTTTT.